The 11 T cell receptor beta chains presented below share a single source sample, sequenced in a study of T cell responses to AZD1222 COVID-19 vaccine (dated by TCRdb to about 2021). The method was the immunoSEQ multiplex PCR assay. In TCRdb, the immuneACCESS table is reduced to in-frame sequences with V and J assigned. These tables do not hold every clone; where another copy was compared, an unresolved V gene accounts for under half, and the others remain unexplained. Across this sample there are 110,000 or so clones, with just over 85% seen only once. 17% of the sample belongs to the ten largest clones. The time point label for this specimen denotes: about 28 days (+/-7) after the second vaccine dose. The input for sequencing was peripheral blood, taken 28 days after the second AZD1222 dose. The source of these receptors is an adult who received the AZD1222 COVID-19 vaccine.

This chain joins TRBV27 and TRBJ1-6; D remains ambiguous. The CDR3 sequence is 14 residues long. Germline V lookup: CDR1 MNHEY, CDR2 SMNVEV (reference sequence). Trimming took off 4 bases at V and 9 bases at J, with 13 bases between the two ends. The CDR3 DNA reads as TGTGCCAGCAGTTCAAGGTTTGGTACTTCACCCCTCCACTTT. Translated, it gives CASSSRFGTSPLHF.

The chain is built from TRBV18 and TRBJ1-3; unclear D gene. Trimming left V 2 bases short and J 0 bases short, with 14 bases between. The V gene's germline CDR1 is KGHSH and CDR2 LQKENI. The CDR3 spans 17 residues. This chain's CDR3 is CASSPAARQSSGNTIYF. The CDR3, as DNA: TGTGCCAGCTCACCAGCGGCTCGGCAGAGCTCTGGAAACACCATATATTTT. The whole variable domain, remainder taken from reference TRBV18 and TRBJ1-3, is NAGVMQNPRHLVRRRGQEARLRCSPMKGHSHVYWYRQLPEEGLKFMVYLQKENIIDESGMPKERFSAEFPKEGPSILRIQQVVRGDSAAYFCASSPAARQSSGNTIYFGEGSWLTVV.

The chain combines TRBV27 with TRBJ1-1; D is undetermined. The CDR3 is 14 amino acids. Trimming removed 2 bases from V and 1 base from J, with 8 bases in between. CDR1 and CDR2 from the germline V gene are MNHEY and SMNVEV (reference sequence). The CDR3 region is CASSLNPENTEAFF. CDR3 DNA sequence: TGTGCCAGCAGTTTAAACCCGGAGAACACTGAAGCTTTCTTT.

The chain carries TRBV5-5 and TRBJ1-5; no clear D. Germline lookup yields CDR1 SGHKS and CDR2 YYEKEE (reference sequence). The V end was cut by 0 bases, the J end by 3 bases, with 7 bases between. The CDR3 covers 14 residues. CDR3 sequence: CASSLGQSNQPQHF. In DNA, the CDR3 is TGTGCCAGCAGCTTGGGGCAGTCCAATCAGCCCCAGCATTTT.

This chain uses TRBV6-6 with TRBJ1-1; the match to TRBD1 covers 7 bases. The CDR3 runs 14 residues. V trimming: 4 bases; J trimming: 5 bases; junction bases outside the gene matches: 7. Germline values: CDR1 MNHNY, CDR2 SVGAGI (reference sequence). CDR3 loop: CASSSTGRGTEAFF. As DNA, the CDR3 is TGTGCCAGCAGTTCGACAGGGAGAGGAACTGAAGCTTTCTTT.

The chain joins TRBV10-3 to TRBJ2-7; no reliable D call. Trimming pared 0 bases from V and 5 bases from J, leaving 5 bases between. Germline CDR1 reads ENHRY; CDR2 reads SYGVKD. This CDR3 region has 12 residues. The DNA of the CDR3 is TGTGCCATCAGTGAGTCTTGGAACGAGCAGTACTTC. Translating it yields CAISESWNEQYF.

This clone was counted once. For the CDR3, the DNA is TGTGCCACCAGCAGGGGGACTAGCGGAGAGACCCAGTACTTC. Its protein product is CATSRGTSGETQYF. This chain connects TRBV15 to TRBJ2-5; 11 nucleotides match TRBD2. Germline CDR1 reads LNHNV; CDR2 reads YYDKDF (reference sequence). The CDR3 is made up of 14 amino acids. After removal of 3 bases from V and 4 bases from J, the junction contained 1 base not matched to a gene.

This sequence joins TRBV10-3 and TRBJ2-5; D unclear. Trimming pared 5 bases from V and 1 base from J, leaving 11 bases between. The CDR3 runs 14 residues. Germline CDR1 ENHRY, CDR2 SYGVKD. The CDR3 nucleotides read TGTGCCATCAGTCAACAGTCTCCCCAAGAGACCCAGTACTTC. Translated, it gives CAISQQSPQETQYF.

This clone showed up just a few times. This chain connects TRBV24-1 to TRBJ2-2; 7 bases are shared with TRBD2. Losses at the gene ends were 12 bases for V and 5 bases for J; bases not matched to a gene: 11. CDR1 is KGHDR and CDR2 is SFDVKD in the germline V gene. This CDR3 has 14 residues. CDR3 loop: CAARAGDETGELFF. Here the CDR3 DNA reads TGTGCCGCCCGGGCGGGAGATGAGACCGGGGAGCTGTTTTTT.

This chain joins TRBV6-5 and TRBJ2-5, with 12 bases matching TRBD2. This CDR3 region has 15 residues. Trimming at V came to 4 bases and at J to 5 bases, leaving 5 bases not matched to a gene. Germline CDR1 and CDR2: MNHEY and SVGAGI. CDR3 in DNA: TGTGCCAGCAGTTTGGCTAGCGGGGGGGTGGAGACCCAGTACTTC. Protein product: CASSLASGGVETQYF.

CDR3 coding DNA: TGTGCCAGCAGCCCCAGGGGATCTTGGGGCTACACCTTC. Its protein is CASSPRGSWGYTF. The V gene is TRBV21-1, the J gene TRBJ1-2; the D segment call TRBD1 is taken from the table without a DNA check. TRBV21-1 is noted as a pseudogene. The CDR3 sequence is 13 residues long.